Listed below are T cell receptor beta chains from one sample, sequenced in a study of STAT5B mutations in CD4+ large granular lymphocyte leukemia. Profiled with immunoSEQ multiplex PCR; TCRdb holds only in-frame clones, not every one. This table holds some 34,000 clones, 74% found once. Sequences were obtained from CD4+ T cells from blood buffy coats. The receptors were gathered from a human donor in good health. Both conserved end residues are part of each CDR3. Fields, in order: clone size, V gene, J gene, D gene, CDR3 protein, CDR3 DNA. D genes are given only for firm matches. Size tells how often a clone was seen (once, few, many) or the class of an expanded clone, and some rows leave it out.

abundance: once; v_gene: TRBV15; j_gene: TRBJ2-1; d_gene: .; CDR3aa: CATTGAFSYNEQFF; CDR3nt: TGTGCCACCACAGGGGCCTTCTCCTACAATGAGCAGTTCTTC
abundance: .; v_gene: TRBV6-5; j_gene: TRBJ2-1; d_gene: .; CDR3aa: CASSPVRWERNEQFF; CDR3nt: TGTGCCAGCAGTCCCGTCAGGTGGGAGCGCAATGAGCAGTTCTTC
abundance: few; v_gene: TRBV7-2; j_gene: TRBJ2-7; d_gene: .; CDR3aa: CASSLQDYEQYF; CDR3nt: TGTGCCAGCAGCCTTCAGGACTACGAGCAGTACTTC
abundance: .; v_gene: TRBV5-6; j_gene: TRBJ1-2; d_gene: .; CDR3aa: CASSLGAYGYTF; CDR3nt: TGTGCCAGCAGCTTGGGCGCCTATGGCTACACCTTC
abundance: few; v_gene: TRBV7-9; j_gene: TRBJ1-2; d_gene: TRBD1; CDR3aa: CASSLRQGASYGYTF; CDR3nt: TGTGCCAGCAGCTTAAGACAGGGGGCAAGCTATGGCTACACCTTC
abundance: .; v_gene: TRBV29-1; j_gene: TRBJ1-2; d_gene: .; CDR3aa: CSVEEGNNYGYTF; CDR3nt: TGCAGCGTTGAAGAAGGAAATAACTATGGCTACACCTTC
abundance: .; v_gene: TRBV4-2; j_gene: TRBJ2-5; d_gene: .; CDR3aa: CASSQVRRLKETQYF; CDR3nt: TGTGCCAGCAGCCAAGTTCGGCGCCTCAAAGAGACCCAGTACTTC
abundance: .; v_gene: TRBV7-3; j_gene: TRBJ2-3; d_gene: .; CDR3aa: CASSLGASTDTQYF; CDR3nt: TGTGCCAGCAGCCTGGGGGCTAGCACAGATACGCAGTATTTT
abundance: .; v_gene: TRBV4-3; j_gene: TRBJ2-6; d_gene: .; CDR3aa: CASSQESASGANVLTF; CDR3nt: TGCGCCAGCAGCCAAGAGTCAGCCTCTGGGGCCAACGTCCTGACTTTC
abundance: .; v_gene: TRBV5-1; j_gene: TRBJ1-3; d_gene: .; CDR3aa: CASSLQESGNTIYF; CDR3nt: TGCGCCAGCAGCTTACAGGAGTCTGGAAACACCATATATTTT
abundance: few; v_gene: TRBV6-1; j_gene: TRBJ1-2; d_gene: TRBD1; CDR3aa: CASRVRGGNYGYTF; CDR3nt: TGTGCCAGCAGAGTCAGGGGGGGTAACTATGGCTACACCTTC
abundance: .; v_gene: TRBV7-9; j_gene: TRBJ2-5; d_gene: .; CDR3aa: CASSLVRGARGTQYF; CDR3nt: TGTGCCAGCAGCTTAGTCAGAGGGGCCCGCGGGACCCAGTACTTC
abundance: .; v_gene: TRBV6-1; j_gene: TRBJ2-1; d_gene: .; CDR3aa: CASSEARRTPQFF; CDR3nt: TGTGCCAGCAGTGAAGCAAGACGAACTCCGCAGTTCTTC
abundance: .; v_gene: TRBV7-2; j_gene: TRBJ2-1; d_gene: .; CDR3aa: CASSLGVAARNEQFF; CDR3nt: TGTGCCAGCAGCTTAGGAGTAGCGGCTAGGAATGAGCAGTTCTTC
abundance: .; v_gene: TRBV4-3; j_gene: TRBJ2-3; d_gene: TRBD2; CDR3aa: CASSQDHLAGVDTQYF; CDR3nt: TGCGCCAGCAGCCAAGACCATCTAGCGGGGGTGGATACGCAGTATTTT
abundance: once; v_gene: TRBV29-1; j_gene: TRBJ2-1; d_gene: TRBD2; CDR3aa: CSVEDGRTSGYNEQFF; CDR3nt: TGCAGCGTTGAAGACGGGCGGACTAGCGGGTACAATGAGCAGTTCTTC
abundance: .; v_gene: TRBV29-1; j_gene: TRBJ2-7; d_gene: .; CDR3aa: CSVFAAGYHEQYF; CDR3nt: TGCAGCGTCTTTGCAGCGGGTTATCACGAGCAGTACTTC
abundance: .; v_gene: TRBV5-6; j_gene: TRBJ2-1; d_gene: TRBD2; CDR3aa: CASSSLGLAGVGIEQFF; CDR3nt: TGTGCCAGCAGCAGCCTGGGACTAGCGGGAGTTGGCATCGAGCAGTTCTTC
abundance: .; v_gene: TRBV4-3; j_gene: TRBJ2-7; d_gene: .; CDR3aa: CASSLDRTAYEQYF; CDR3nt: TGCGCCAGCAGCTTAGACAGGACAGCCTACGAGCAGTACTTC
abundance: .; v_gene: TRBV2; j_gene: TRBJ2-5; d_gene: .; CDR3aa: CASSGRTGRETQYF; CDR3nt: TGTGCCAGCAGTGGAAGAACAGGGCGAGAGACCCAGTACTTC
abundance: .; v_gene: TRBV14; j_gene: TRBJ1-1; d_gene: .; CDR3aa: CASSLRGGDTEAFF; CDR3nt: TGTGCCAGCAGCCTCAGGGGTGGGGACACTGAAGCTTTCTTT
abundance: once; v_gene: TRBV29-1; j_gene: TRBJ1-2; d_gene: .; CDR3aa: CSVEGTDYGYTF; CDR3nt: TGCAGCGTTGAAGGGACAGATTATGGCTACACCTTC
abundance: few; v_gene: TRBV6-5; j_gene: TRBJ1-5; d_gene: .; CDR3aa: CASRPNSLNQPQHF; CDR3nt: TGTGCCAGCAGGCCAAACAGCCTCAATCAGCCCCAGCATTTT
abundance: .; v_gene: TRBV25-1; j_gene: TRBJ2-2; d_gene: .; CDR3aa: CASRTEITGELFF; CDR3nt: TGTGCCAGCCGAACTGAAATCACCGGGGAGCTGTTTTTT
abundance: .; v_gene: TRBV11-2; j_gene: TRBJ2-7; d_gene: TRBD2; CDR3aa: CASSPGTSGASYEQYF; CDR3nt: TGTGCCAGCAGCCCCGGGACTAGCGGGGCCTCCTACGAGCAGTACTTC